Shown below are 19 T cell receptor beta chains from a single sample sequenced in a study of blood T cell repertoires in COVID-19. Profiled with immunoSEQ multiplex PCR; TCRdb holds only in-frame clones, not every one. The sample lists about 110,000 clones; 71% were seen once. The sequencing sample was made of peripheral blood. The receptors stem from a human donor with acute or convalescent COVID-19. The donor label of this sample is uncertain.

The V gene is TRBV10-2, the J gene TRBJ2-1, with a tentative D call TRBD1 (6 bases). Trimming removed 7 bases from V and 3 bases from J, with 10 bases in between. CDR3 length equals 13 residues. Germline V CDR1 and CDR2: WSHSY, SAAADI. This CDR3 reads CASTGHFYNEQFF. In DNA form, the CDR3 reads TGCGCCAGCACGGGACACTTCTACAATGAGCAGTTCTTC.

The chain has TRBV6-5 and TRBJ2-7; 9 bases are a match to TRBD1. The CDR3 is 15 residues long. V trimming: 3 bases; J trimming: 1 base; junction bases outside the gene matches: 4. Per germline, CDR1 MNHEY and CDR2 SVGAGI. CDR3: CASSYGGQGSYEQYF. CDR3 DNA: TGTGCCAGCAGTTATGGGGGACAGGGTTCCTACGAGCAGTACTTC.

This clone appeared a few times. The V call is TRBV7-8, the J call TRBJ2-1, with D possibly being TRBD1 (7 bases). Trimming removed 7 bases at V and 0 bases at J, with 16 bases between. Germline CDR1 is SGHVS and CDR2 is FQNEAQ. The CDR3 has 16 residues. Here the CDR3 DNA reads TGTGCCAGCACAAAAGGAGGGGGCACCTCCTACAATGAGCAGTTCTTC. Protein: CASTKGGGTSYNEQFF.

The sample holds one count of this clone. The chain uses TRBV30 and TRBJ2-2; TRBD1 might be the D (5 bases). V was cut by 0 bases and J by 4 bases, with 9 bases left in between. CDR3 length equals 14 residues. Germline lookup yields CDR1 GTSNPN and CDR2 SVGIG (reference sequence). CDR3: CAWSVGRATGELFF. In nucleotides, the CDR3 is TGTGCCTGGAGTGTCGGCAGGGCCACCGGGGAGCTGTTTTTT.

The table lists this clone with a few counts. The V and J genes are TRBV6-6 and TRBJ2-3, with D perhaps TRBD2 (6 bases). V was cut by 6 bases and J by 2 bases, with 15 bases left in between. Germline V gene lookup returns CDR1 MNHNY and CDR2 SVGAGI (reference sequence). The CDR3 runs to 15 residues. The CDR3: CASSPRDFLTDTQYF. The CDR3 region has the DNA TGTGCCAGCAGCCCCAGGGACTTTCTCACAGATACGCAGTATTTT.

The chain carries TRBV3-1 (or the pseudogene TRBV3-2) and TRBJ2-1, with D possibly being TRBD1 (6 bases). CDR1 and CDR2 from the germline V gene are LGHDT and YNNKEL (reference sequence). This CDR3 comprises 15 residues. The V gene lost 1 base and the J gene lost 2 bases, with 9 bases spanning the gap. CDR3 sequence (DNA): TGTGCCAGCAGCCAAGGCAGGGGACCCTACAATGAGCAGTTCTTC. Its protein product is CASSQGRGPYNEQFF.

The rearrangement uses TRBV11-2 and TRBJ2-5; D perhaps matches TRBD2 (6 bases). Germline assignment: CDR1 SGHAT and CDR2 FQNNGV. CDR3 length: 15 amino acids. Trimming took 5 bases from V and 0 from J, leaving 13 bases between them. This chain's CDR3 is CASSSLLAYQETQYF. In DNA, the CDR3 is TGTGCCAGCAGCAGCCTCCTAGCGTACCAAGAGACCCAGTACTTC.

The chain carries TRBV5-1 and TRBJ2-1; D ambiguous. Germline values: CDR1 SGHRS, CDR2 YFSETQ. This CDR3 contains 13 residues. The V end was cut by 4 bases, the J end by 2 bases, with 7 bases between. The CDR3 region has the DNA TGCGCCAGCAGCGTAGACACCTACAATGAGCAGTTCTTC. It specifies CASSVDTYNEQFF.

The rearrangement joins TRBV19 to TRBJ2-1; D call uncertain. This CDR3 region has 13 residues. Trimming removed 4 bases from V and 7 bases from J, with 11 bases in between. Germline V lookup: CDR1 LNHDA, CDR2 SQIVND (reference sequence). For the CDR3, the DNA is TGTGCCAGTAGTAAAAGTGGAGTGAATGAGCAGTTCTTC. This gives the protein CASSKSGVNEQFF.

The CDR3 here is CASSQVSTGSPLHF. The CDR3 nucleotides are TGTGCCAGCAGCCAAGTCTCGACAGGCTCACCCCTCCACTTT. The J gene is TRBJ1-6, the V gene TRBV3-1 (or the pseudogene TRBV3-2); weak D call: TRBD1 (6 bases). In germline, CDR1 is LGHDT, CDR2 YNNKEL (reference sequence). V was trimmed by 1 base and J by 10 bases, leaving 11 bases between them. This CDR3 has 14 amino acids.

The chain has TRBV18 and TRBJ1-1; TRBD1 matches 8 bases. This CDR3 has 16 residues. Germline CDR1 reads KGHSH; CDR2 reads LQKENI. J was trimmed by 2 bases and V by 5 bases; bases with no gene match: 10. The CDR3 is CASSSQGAFYNTEAFF. Written as DNA, the CDR3 is TGTGCCAGCTCATCTCAGGGGGCCTTTTATAACACTGAAGCTTTCTTT.

V is TRBV27 and J is TRBJ1-5; D is undetermined. V lost 0 bases and J 2 bases, leaving 11 bases between the germline ends. This CDR3 has 16 residues. The V gene's germline CDR1 is MNHEY and CDR2 SMNVEV (reference sequence). CDR3 in DNA: TGTGCCAGCAGTTTATCCGGAGGGCTCGGCAATCAGCCCCAGCATTTT. Translated, it gives CASSLSGGLGNQPQHF.

The rearrangement uses TRBV19 and TRBJ1-6; TRBD1 aligns across 8 bases. Per germline, CDR1 LNHDA and CDR2 SQIVND (reference sequence). The CDR3 is made up of 15 amino acids. V trimming: 0 bases; J trimming: 10 bases; junction bases outside the gene matches: 5. CDR3 region: CASSIDPGGESPLHF. The CDR3 coding sequence is TGTGCCAGTAGTATAGATCCAGGGGGCGAATCACCCCTCCACTTT.

The V and J genes are TRBV4-2 and TRBJ1-4; weak D call: TRBD1 (5 bases). Germline loops: CDR1 LGHNA, CDR2 YNFKEQ. Trimming left V 6 bases short and J 8 bases short, with 16 bases between. This CDR3 region has 14 residues. The CDR3 DNA follows: TGTGCCAGCAGACGACTGCAGGGCGACGAAAAACTGTTTTTT. This encodes CASRRLQGDEKLFF.

The chain is built from TRBV19 and TRBJ1-1, with D perhaps matching TRBD1 (5 bases). The ends were cut back, 0 bases at V and 1 base at J, with 18 bases in the middle. The CDR3 runs to 18 residues. The germline V gene has CDR1 LNHDA and CDR2 SQIVND (reference sequence). The CDR3 sequence is CASSIDQGLIWGNTEAFF. CDR3 nucleotide sequence: TGTGCCAGTAGTATAGACCAGGGCTTGATTTGGGGGAACACTGAAGCTTTCTTT.

By sample share, this clone is medium-sized. V is TRBV6-5 and J is TRBJ1-6; D is possibly TRBD1 (5 bases). The CDR3 is 13 amino acids. The germline CDR1 and CDR2 sequences are MNHEY and SVGAGI. V lost 7 bases, J lost 5 bases, and 9 bases lay in between. The CDR3 spells CASTGTNNSPLHF. The CDR3 DNA reads TGTGCCAGCACGGGGACTAATAATTCACCCCTCCACTTT.

The rearrangement uses TRBV27 and TRBJ1-6; the match to TRBD1 covers 7 bases. J lost 9 bases, V lost 8 bases, and 10 bases had no gene match. The CDR3 is 14 amino acids. Germline values: CDR1 MNHEY, CDR2 SMNVEV (reference sequence). The CDR3 here is CASRIRQGASPLHF. CDR3 nucleotides: TGTGCCAGCCGAATTAGACAGGGTGCTTCACCCCTCCACTTT.

The J gene is TRBJ1-1, the V gene TRBV6-1; tentative D call: TRBD1 (6 bases). The CDR3 totals 14 residues. Trimming took off 4 bases at V and 4 bases at J, with 13 bases between the two ends. The germline CDR1 and CDR2 sequences are MNHNS and SASEGT. CDR3 loop: CASSGHQGSTEAFF. The CDR3 bases are TGTGCCAGCAGTGGCCACCAGGGGAGCACTGAAGCTTTCTTT.

This chain uses TRBV12-3 or TRBV12-4 with TRBJ1-1, with D unresolved. Trimming took off 3 bases at V and 2 bases at J, with 7 bases between the two ends. The CDR3 runs to 13 residues. CDR3 coding DNA: TGTGCCAGCAGTTTCACGCGAAACACTGAAGCTTTCTTT. It encodes CASSFTRNTEAFF.